Presented here are 4 T cell receptor beta chains from one specimen sequenced in a study of naive CD8 T cells in extremely preterm neonates. TCRdb's table, derived via immunoSEQ multiplex PCR, lists solely in-frame clones and lacks some. The sample lists approximately 7,000 clones, 95% to 98% occurring once. The material sequenced was naive CD8+ T cells from blood. The receptors here all came from a human donor in good health.

The chain recombines TRBV6-1 with TRBJ1-2, with D possibly being TRBD1 (6 bases). Trimming shortened V by 3 bases and J by 4 bases, and 18 bases separated the two germline ends. Germline V gene data show CDR1 as MNHNS and CDR2 as SASEGT. The CDR3 is 16 amino acids. The CDR3 loop is CASSDPGQGRAYGYTF. The CDR3 bases are TGTGCCAGCAGTGACCCCGGGCAGGGGAGGGCCTATGGCTACACCTTC.

V usage is TRBV30 and J usage is TRBJ2-3; the match to TRBD2 covers 12 bases. The CDR3 is 14 residues long. The trim removed 2 bases at V and 6 bases at J, leaving 3 bases unmatched. Germline V lookup: CDR1 GTSNPN, CDR2 SVGIG (reference sequence). In nucleotides, the CDR3 is TGTGCCTGGAGTCCTAGCGGGGGGGCCGATACGCAGTATTTT. Encoded protein: CAWSPSGGADTQYF.

The V gene is TRBV28, the J gene TRBJ2-1, with TRBD1 matching 9 bases. V trimming: 3 bases; J trimming: 6 bases; junction bases outside the gene matches: 9. Germline CDR1 reads MDHEN; CDR2 reads SYDVKM. This CDR3 has 16 residues. CDR3 sequence (DNA): TGTGCCAGCAGTTTCACACGGGACAGGGAATTCAATGAGCAGTTCTTC. Translated: CASSFTRDREFNEQFF.

This clone appeared a single time. The rearrangement links TRBV4-2 to TRBJ2-1; 8 nucleotides agree with TRBD2. The CDR3 loop spans 16 amino acids. CDR1 is LGHNA, CDR2 YNFKEQ, per germline. The V gene end was trimmed by 2 bases and the J gene end by 0 bases; junction bases not matched to a gene: 3. CDR3 in DNA: TGTGCCAGCAGCCAAAGAAGCGGGAGCTCCTACAATGAGCAGTTCTTC. Translating gives CASSQRSGSSYNEQFF.